This T cell receptor (beta chain) was observed in a study of T cell repertoires in cytomegalovirus infection. Study-level information: It was the public TCR beta signatures that indicated both CMV infection and matching HLA type. Findings and limits, study-wide: There were carriers of CMV plus the relevant HLA, and cumulative public TCR beta family frequency identified them. HLA-C-restricted TCR beta clonotypes specific for CMV led the ex vivo response.

TCRdb re-derived calls from the reads in MiXCR, one entry per CDR3 protein. The sample includes 250,000 or so distinct CDR3 sequences, about a sixth of them seen just once. In its sample, this clonotype was seen a few times. Its specificity is not known. This receptor was identified in a human donor in good health (CMV status not recorded). Some clones in this sample may be carry-over from other donors' samples. The sequenced sample was CD8+ T cells from PBMCs.

CDR3 amino acids: CASRTGQGADNGYTF. In nucleotides, the CDR3 is TGTGCCAGCAGAACGGGACAGGGAGCGGATAATGGCTACACCTTC. This chain links TRBV12-3 or TRBV12-4 with TRBJ1-2, with 9 bases aligning to TRBD1. With 6 bases clipped from V and 6 bases from J, the junction kept 11 bases outside the gene matches. The CDR3 has 15 amino acids.